This T cell receptor beta chain was captured by sequencing in a study of identical twins. Study-wide points: There is a chance that invariant MAIT and iNKT cells partially muddied zero-insertion analyses. Models predicted less out-of-frame TCR alpha sharing in monozygotic twins than was found.

The CDR3 spans 15 residues. V lost 2 bases and J lost 11, with 21 bases in between. Germline V gene lookup returns CDR1 MNHNS and CDR2 SASEGT. All donors comprised healthy Caucasians. Each CDR3 protein is one row after TCRdb ran MiXCR on the 5' RACE reads. Of 1.5 million to 2 million distinct CDR3 sequences listed, about 30% are singletons. With respect to this clonotype: The antigen is unknown.

The sequenced sample consisted of cord blood. The V and J genes are TRBV6-1 and TRBJ2-5, with D possibly being TRBD2 (6 bases). This clonotype originated in a newborn girl in good health. The CDR3 here is CASSEWVRDANEQYF. The DNA of the CDR3 is TGTGCCAGCAGTGAATGGGTGCGGGACGCCAATGAGCAGTACTTC.